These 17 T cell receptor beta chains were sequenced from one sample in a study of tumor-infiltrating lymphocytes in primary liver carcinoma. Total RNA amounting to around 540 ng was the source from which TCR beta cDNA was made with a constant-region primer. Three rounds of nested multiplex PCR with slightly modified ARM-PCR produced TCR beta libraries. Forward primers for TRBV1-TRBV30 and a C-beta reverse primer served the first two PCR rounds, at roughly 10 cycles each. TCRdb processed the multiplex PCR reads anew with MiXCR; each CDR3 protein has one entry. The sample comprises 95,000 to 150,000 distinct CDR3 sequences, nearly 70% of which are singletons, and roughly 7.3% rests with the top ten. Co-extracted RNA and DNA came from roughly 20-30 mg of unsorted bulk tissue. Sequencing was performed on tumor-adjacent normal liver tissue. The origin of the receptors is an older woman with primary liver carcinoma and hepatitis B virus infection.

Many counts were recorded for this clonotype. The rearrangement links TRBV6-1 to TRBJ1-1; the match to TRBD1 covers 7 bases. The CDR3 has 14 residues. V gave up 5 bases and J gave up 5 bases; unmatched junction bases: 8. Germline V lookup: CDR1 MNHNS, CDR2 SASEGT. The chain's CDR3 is CASSQTGWTTEAFF. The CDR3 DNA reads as TGTGCCAGCAGTCAGACAGGGTGGACAACTGAAGCTTTCTTT.

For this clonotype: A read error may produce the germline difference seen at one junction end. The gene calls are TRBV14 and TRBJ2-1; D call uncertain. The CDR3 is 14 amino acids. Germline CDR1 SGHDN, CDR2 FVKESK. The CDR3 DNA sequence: TGTGCCAGCAACCAACGGTTGGGGTATATTGAGCAGTTCTTC. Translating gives CASNQRLGYIEQFF.

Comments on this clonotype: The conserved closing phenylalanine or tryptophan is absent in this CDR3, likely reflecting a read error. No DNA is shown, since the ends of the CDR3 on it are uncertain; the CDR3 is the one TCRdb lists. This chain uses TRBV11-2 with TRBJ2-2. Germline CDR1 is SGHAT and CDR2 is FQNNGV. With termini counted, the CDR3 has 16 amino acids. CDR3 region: CASSDGRNTNTGELLS.

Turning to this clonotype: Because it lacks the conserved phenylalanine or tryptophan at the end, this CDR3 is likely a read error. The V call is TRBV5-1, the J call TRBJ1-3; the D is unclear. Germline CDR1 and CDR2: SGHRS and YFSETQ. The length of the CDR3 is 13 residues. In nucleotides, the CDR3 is TGCGCCAACAGCTTCTCCCGCGGAGACACCATATATCTT. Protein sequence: CANSFSRGDTIYL.

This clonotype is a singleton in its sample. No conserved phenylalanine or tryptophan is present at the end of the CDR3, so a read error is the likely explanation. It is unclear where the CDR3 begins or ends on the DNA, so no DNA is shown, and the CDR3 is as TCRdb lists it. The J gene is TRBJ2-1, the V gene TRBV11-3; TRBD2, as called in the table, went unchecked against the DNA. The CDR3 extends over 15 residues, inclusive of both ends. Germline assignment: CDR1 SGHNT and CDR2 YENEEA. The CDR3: CASSSTGTRSNEQSL.

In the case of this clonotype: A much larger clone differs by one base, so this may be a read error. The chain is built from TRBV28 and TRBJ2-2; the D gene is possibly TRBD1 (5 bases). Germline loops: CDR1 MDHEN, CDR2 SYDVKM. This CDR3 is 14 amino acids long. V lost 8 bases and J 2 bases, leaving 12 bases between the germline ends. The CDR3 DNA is TGTGCCAGCGGTGACAGAATTAACACCGGGGAGCTGTTTTTT. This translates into CASGDRINTGELFF.

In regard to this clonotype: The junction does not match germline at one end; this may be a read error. CDR3 DNA: TGTGCCAGCAGATTAGGAACCCAGGGGGCCCCTGGGACACAGTACTTC. This translates into CASRLGTQGAPGTQYF. The chain carries TRBV11-3 and TRBJ2-5; 8 bases are a match to TRBD1. The CDR3 runs 16 residues. Germline V gene sequence: CDR1 SGHNT, CDR2 YENEEA.

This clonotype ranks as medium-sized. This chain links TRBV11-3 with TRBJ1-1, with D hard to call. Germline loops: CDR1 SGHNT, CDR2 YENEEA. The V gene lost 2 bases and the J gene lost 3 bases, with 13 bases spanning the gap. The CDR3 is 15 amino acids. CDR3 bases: TGTGCCAGCAGCTTAAAGGATTTATCCTACACTGAAGCTTTCTTT. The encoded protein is CASSLKDLSYTEAFF.

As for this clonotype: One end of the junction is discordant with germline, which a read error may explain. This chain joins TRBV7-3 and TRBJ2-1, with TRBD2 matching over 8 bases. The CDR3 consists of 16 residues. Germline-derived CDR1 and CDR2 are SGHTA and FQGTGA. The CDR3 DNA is TGTGCCAGGAGCCCGGGGGGGGGCAGTTCCTACAATGAGCAGTTCTTT. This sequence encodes CARSPGGGSSYNEQFF. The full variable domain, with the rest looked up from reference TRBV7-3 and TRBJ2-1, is GAGVSQTPSNKVTEKGKYVELRCDPISGHTALYWYRQSLGQGPEFLIYFQGTGAADDSGLPNDRFFAVRPEGSVSTLKIQRTERGDSAVYLCARSPGGGSSYNEQFFGPGTRLTVL.

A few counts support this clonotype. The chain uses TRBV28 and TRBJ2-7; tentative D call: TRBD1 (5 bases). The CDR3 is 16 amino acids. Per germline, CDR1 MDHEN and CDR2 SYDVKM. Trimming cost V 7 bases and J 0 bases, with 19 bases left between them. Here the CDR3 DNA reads TGTGCCAGCACCTCAGGGAACGCAGTTTTCTCCTACGAGCAGTACTTC. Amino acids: CASTSGNAVFSYEQYF.

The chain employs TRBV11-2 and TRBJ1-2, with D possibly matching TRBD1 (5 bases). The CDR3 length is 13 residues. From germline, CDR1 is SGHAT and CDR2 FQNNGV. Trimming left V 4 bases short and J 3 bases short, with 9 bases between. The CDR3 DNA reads TGTGCCAGCAGCTGTGACAGAGACTATGGCTACACCTTC. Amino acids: CASSCDRDYGYTF. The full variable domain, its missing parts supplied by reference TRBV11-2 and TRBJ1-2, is EAGVAQSPRYKIIEKRQSVAFWCNPISGHATLYWYQQILGQGPKLLIQFQNNGVVDDSQLPKDRFSAERLKGVDSTLKIQPAKLEDSAVYLCASSCDRDYGYTFGSGTRLTVV.

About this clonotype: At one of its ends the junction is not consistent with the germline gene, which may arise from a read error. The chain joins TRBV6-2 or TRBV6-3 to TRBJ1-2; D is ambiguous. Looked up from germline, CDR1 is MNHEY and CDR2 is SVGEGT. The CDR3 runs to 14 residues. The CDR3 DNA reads TGTGCCAGCAGGCCGATATGGACTAATTATGGCTACACCTTC. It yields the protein CASRPIWTNYGYTF.

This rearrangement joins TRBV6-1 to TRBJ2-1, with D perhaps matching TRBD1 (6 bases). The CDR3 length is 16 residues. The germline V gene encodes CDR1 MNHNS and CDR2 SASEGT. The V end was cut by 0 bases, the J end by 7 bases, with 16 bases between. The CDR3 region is CASSEAYRDIYNEQFF. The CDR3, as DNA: TGTGCCAGCAGTGAAGCGTACAGGGATATCTATAATGAGCAGTTCTTC.

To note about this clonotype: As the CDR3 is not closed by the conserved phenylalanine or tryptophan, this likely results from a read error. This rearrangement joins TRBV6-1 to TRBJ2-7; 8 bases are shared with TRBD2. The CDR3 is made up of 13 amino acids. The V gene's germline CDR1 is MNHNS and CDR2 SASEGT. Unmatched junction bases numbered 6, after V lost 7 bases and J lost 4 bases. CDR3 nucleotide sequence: TGTGCCAGCAATCGGACTAGCTTTTACGAGCAGTACCTC. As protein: CASNRTSFYEQYL.

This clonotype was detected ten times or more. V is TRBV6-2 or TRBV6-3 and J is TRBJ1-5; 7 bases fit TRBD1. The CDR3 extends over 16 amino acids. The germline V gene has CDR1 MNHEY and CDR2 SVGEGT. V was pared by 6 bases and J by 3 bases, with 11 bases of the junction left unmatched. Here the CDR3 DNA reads TGTGCCAGCAGCCCTTTGACAGGGATAAACAATCAGCCCCAGCATTTT. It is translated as CASSPLTGINNQPQHF.

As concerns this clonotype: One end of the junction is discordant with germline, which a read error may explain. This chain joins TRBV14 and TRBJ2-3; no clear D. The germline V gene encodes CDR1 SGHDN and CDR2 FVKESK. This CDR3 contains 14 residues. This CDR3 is CANSQEVGTDTQYF. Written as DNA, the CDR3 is TGTGCCAACAGCCAAGAAGTCGGCACTGATACGCAGTATTTT.

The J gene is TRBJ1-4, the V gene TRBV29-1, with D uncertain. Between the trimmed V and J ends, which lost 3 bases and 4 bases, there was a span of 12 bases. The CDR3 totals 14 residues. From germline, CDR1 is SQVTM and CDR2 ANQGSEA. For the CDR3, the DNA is TGCAGCGTTGAGGCTCCTCTCGGTAATGAAAAACTGTTTTTT. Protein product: CSVEAPLGNEKLFF.